This T cell receptor (beta chain) was captured in a study of blood T cell repertoires in COVID-19. Study details: T cells, B-cell-depleted T cells, or PBMCs provided the cDNA or gDNA that served as material.

Enrolled through a virtual design, the participants were between about 18 and 89 years of age and came from under 25 US areas. Exposed enrollees encountered a COVID-19 case at some point within 2 weeks before study entry. Per the original data handling: Estimation of nucleated cell counts relied on the amplification of reference gene primers. Using immunoSEQ multiplex PCR, the repertoire was profiled, and TCRdb retains in-frame clones only, with some absent. V, J and clone size are those of that table, while D and trimming were read from the DNA. The sample records fewer than 250,000 clones, just under 90% being singletons. Sequenced input: PBMCs or T cells enriched from blood (not recorded which). The receptor was isolated from a man aged 45-60 years who had been exposed to COVID-19.

In DNA form, the CDR3 reads TGTGCCAGCTCACCACCGGCCAGAAGAAATGAAAAACTGTTTTTT. Amino acid sequence: CASSPPARRNEKLFF. The chain recombines TRBV18 with TRBJ1-4; no clear D gene. The CDR3 sequence is 15 residues long. Germline values: CDR1 KGHSH, CDR2 LQKENI. The germline V and J ends were trimmed by 0 bases and 5 bases, with 10 bases remaining between them.